The next 7 T cell receptor beta chains were all read from a single sample in a study of OX40 agonist ivuxolimab in advanced cancers. Some clones are missing from TCRdb's copy, which holds only in-frame ones; the method was immunoSEQ multiplex PCR. The sample contains 80,000 or so clones, 90% to 95% of which appear only once. The sequences come from CD4+ or CD8+ T cells sorted from blood, collected in a trial of the OX40 agonist ivuxolimab. The receptors were sampled from an adult with an advanced solid tumor such as melanoma, head and neck, liver or kidney cancer.

The V and J genes are TRBV5-1 and TRBJ2-7; D possibly matches TRBD1 or TRBD2 (5 bases each). This CDR3 spans 14 amino acids. V was pared by 0 bases and J by 6 bases, with 13 bases between. Per the germline V gene, CDR1 is SGHRS and CDR2 is YFSETQ. The CDR3 loop is CASSLGAGTGEQYF. The CDR3 coding sequence is TGCGCCAGCAGCTTGGGGGCAGGGACGGGCGAGCAGTACTTC.

CDR3 coding DNA: TGTGCCACCAGCAGAGGGGCATGGGGGGGCACAGATACGCAGTATTTT. Its translation: CATSRGAWGGTDTQYF. The V gene is TRBV15, the J gene TRBJ2-3; possible D gene TRBD2, 6 bases. Germline CDR1 reads LNHNV; CDR2 reads YYDKDF (reference sequence). V lost 1 base, J lost 1 base, and 12 bases lay in between. The CDR3 contains 16 residues.

The rearrangement joins TRBV5-4 to TRBJ2-7; TRBD2 matches 7 bases. The germline V gene has CDR1 SGHNT and CDR2 YYREEE (reference sequence). The CDR3 is made up of 15 amino acids. Trimming took 3 bases from V and 5 from J; bases not matched to a gene: 11. CDR3 coding DNA: TGTGCCAGCAGCTCTTGGGGGGGAGGAGAAGACGAGCAGTACTTC. This encodes CASSSWGGGEDEQYF.

This clone was counted between two and nine times. This sequence joins TRBV30 and TRBJ1-5, with D maybe TRBD1 (6 bases). The germline V gene has CDR1 GTSNPN and CDR2 SVGIG (reference sequence). Trimming took 2 bases from V and 8 from J, leaving 13 bases between them. The CDR3 has 13 residues. The CDR3 DNA reads as TGTGCCTGGAGTTTGGGGGGCGCTGAGCCCCAGCATTTT. Protein product: CAWSLGGAEPQHF.

On this clone itself: A junction end diverges from the germline sequence, so it may reflect a read error. The chain couples TRBV30 to TRBJ2-7; maybe TRBD1 (5 bases). CDR1 GTSNPN and CDR2 SVGIG come from the germline V gene (reference sequence). The CDR3 contains 13 residues. CDR3 in amino acids: CAWSQQAIYGQYF. The CDR3, as DNA: TGTGCCTGGAGCCAACAGGCGATTTACGGGCAGTACTTC.

The chain employs TRBV7-2 and TRBJ2-1; D possibly uses TRBD1 or TRBD2 (5 bases each). The CDR3 totals 16 residues. Trimming cost V 2 bases and J 2 bases, with 13 bases left between them. Germline V gene sequence: CDR1 SGHTA, CDR2 FQGNSA. The CDR3 DNA sequence: TGTGCCAGCAGCTTATCAGGGAGCCTAGCCTACAATGAGCAGTTCTTC. Translated: CASSLSGSLAYNEQFF.

CDR3 region: CASSYAGAAYEQYF. CDR3 nucleotides: TGTGCCAGCAGTTACGCGGGGGCGGCCTACGAGCAGTACTTC. The chain employs TRBV6-5 and TRBJ2-7; D is perhaps TRBD2 (7 bases). The germline V gene encodes CDR1 MNHEY and CDR2 SVGAGI. Trimming left V 2 bases short and J 2 bases short, with 10 bases between. The CDR3 consists of 14 residues.